This entry lists 31 T cell receptor beta chains sequenced from one sample in a study of T cells in tuberculosis. The time point is: new active TB diagnosis, blood taken before or within 7 days of starting treatment. TCRdb keeps only in-frame clones here, not all; method: immunoSEQ multiplex PCR. Here the sample spans approximately 53,000 clones, about 95% being singletons. The sample in question was PBMCs, obtained at tuberculosis diagnosis. These receptors all come from an adult with tuberculosis.

This chain uses TRBV6-1 with TRBJ1-5, with D perhaps TRBD1 (6 bases). The CDR3 runs to 14 residues. The germline V and J ends were trimmed by 6 bases and 2 bases, with 11 bases remaining between them. Germline values: CDR1 MNHNS, CDR2 SASEGT. This CDR3 is CASRATGRNQPQHF. The CDR3 DNA reads as TGTGCCAGCAGGGCGACAGGCCGCAATCAGCCCCAGCATTTT.

The chain is built from TRBV5-1 and TRBJ2-1; D is perhaps TRBD2 (6 bases). V was pared by 0 bases and J by 9 bases, with 19 bases between. CDR3 size: 16 residues. CDR1 and CDR2 (germline): SGHRS, YFSETQ. The CDR3 bases are TGCGCCAGCAGCTTGGGGGGTAGCGGACATTCAAGTGAGCAGTTCTTC. The encoded protein is CASSLGGSGHSSEQFF.

The V call is TRBV28, the J call TRBJ2-7; 10 bases are a match to TRBD1. The CDR3 has 14 amino acids. Germline V CDR1 and CDR2: MDHEN, SYDVKM. J lost 7 bases, V lost 2 bases, and 5 bases had no gene match. Here the CDR3 reads CASSLGDRGWEQYF. The DNA for the CDR3 is TGTGCCAGCAGTTTAGGGGACAGGGGATGGGAGCAGTACTTC.

The rearrangement links TRBV30 to TRBJ1-6, with a weak D call TRBD1 (5 bases). Germline loops: CDR1 GTSNPN, CDR2 SVGIG (reference sequence). Trimming removed 0 bases at V and 8 bases at J, with 17 bases between. CDR3 length: 16 amino acids. In DNA form, the CDR3 reads TGTGCCTGGAGTGTCTCAGGGAGGATAGGGGATTCACCCCTCCACTTT. Encoded protein: CAWSVSGRIGDSPLHF.

V and J are TRBV2 and TRBJ2-7, with a weak D call TRBD2 (5 bases). Germline V CDR1 and CDR2: SNHLY, FYNNEI. CDR3 size: 13 residues. Trimming stripped 5 bases from V and 3 bases from J, with 11 bases between. In DNA form, the CDR3 reads TGTGCCAGCAGTAACAGACTAAACTACGAGCAGTACTTC. This translates into CASSNRLNYEQYF.

This chain links TRBV19 with TRBJ1-5; 7 nucleotides agree with TRBD1. This CDR3 contains 15 residues. The J segment lost 3 bases and the V segment lost 0 bases, leaving 2 bases of the junction unmatched. From germline, CDR1 is LNHDA and CDR2 SQIVND (reference sequence). The CDR3 is CASSIDRGNNQPQHF. In DNA form, the CDR3 reads TGTGCCAGTAGTATAGACAGGGGGAACAATCAGCCCCAGCATTTT.

The CDR3 loop is CASSQNSRSRGYTF. The DNA for the CDR3 is TGCGCCAGCAGCCAGAACAGCAGAAGCAGGGGCTACACCTTC. The chain couples TRBV4-1 to TRBJ1-2; D unresolved. Germline loops: CDR1 MGHRA, CDR2 YSYEKL. V lost 3 bases and J lost 8, with 16 bases in between. The CDR3 spans 14 residues.

The chain uses TRBV6-1 and TRBJ1-1; the D gene is possibly TRBD1 (5 bases). CDR1 MNHNS and CDR2 SASEGT come from the germline V gene. The V end was cut by 5 bases, the J end by 1 base, with 14 bases between. The CDR3 is made up of 15 amino acids. The CDR3 loop is CASSKKPGGNTEAFF. CDR3 nucleotide sequence: TGTGCCAGCAGTAAAAAGCCGGGGGGGAACACTGAAGCTTTCTTT.

The chain employs TRBV28 and TRBJ1-5, with D perhaps matching TRBD1 (6 bases). Per the germline V gene, CDR1 is MDHEN and CDR2 is SYDVKM. This CDR3 spans 15 amino acids. Trimming left V 3 bases short and J 3 bases short, with 12 bases between. CDR3 protein: CASSFAGAPNQPQHF. The CDR3 DNA reads TGTGCCAGCAGTTTTGCAGGGGCCCCCAATCAGCCCCAGCATTTT.

This sequence joins TRBV14 and TRBJ2-3; perhaps TRBD1 as D (6 bases). Deletions cut 4 bases from V and 2 bases from J, with 13 bases between. Germline-derived CDR1 and CDR2 are SGHDN and FVKESK. The CDR3 totals 15 residues. Written as DNA, the CDR3 is TGTGCCAGCAGCCCCACGACAGGCTACACAGATACGCAGTATTTT. As protein: CASSPTTGYTDTQYF.

This chain links TRBV9 with TRBJ2-3, with a possible D match to TRBD2 (6 bases). Looked up from germline, CDR1 is SGDLS and CDR2 is YYNGEE. Between the trimmed V and J ends, which lost 3 bases and 2 bases, there was a span of 19 bases. This CDR3 is built from 17 residues. The CDR3 reads CASSDPRGGTPTDTQYF. The CDR3 nucleotides read TGTGCCAGCAGCGACCCCCGGGGCGGGACCCCCACAGATACGCAGTATTTT. Based on the CDR3 plus reference TRBV9 and TRBJ2-3, the full variable domain is DSGVTQTPKHLITATGQRVTLRCSPRSGDLSVYWYQQSLDQGLQFLIQYYNGEERAKGNILERFSAQQFPDLHSELNLSSLELGDSALYFCASSDPRGGTPTDTQYFGPGTRLTVL.

V is TRBV30 and J is TRBJ2-1, with 16 bases identical to TRBD2. Germline CDR1 is GTSNPN and CDR2 is SVGIG (reference sequence). V shed 3 bases, J shed 2 bases, and the junction held 7 bases outside the gene matches. This CDR3 has 18 residues. CDR3 region: CAWRHPGLAGGPYNEQFF. The CDR3 DNA reads TGTGCCTGGAGACACCCGGGACTAGCGGGAGGGCCCTACAATGAGCAGTTCTTC.

The rearrangement links TRBV7-9 to TRBJ2-1, with D unresolved. There are 13 residues in the CDR3. The germline gives CDR1 SEHNR, CDR2 FQNEAQ (reference sequence). V shed 7 bases and J shed 7 bases, with 14 bases lying between them. The CDR3 DNA sequence: TGTGCCAGCAATGAGGCGAAGCCGAATGAGCAGTTCTTC. Residues: CASNEAKPNEQFF.

The J gene is TRBJ2-1, the V gene TRBV5-4, with 9 bases identical to TRBD2. The CDR3 loop spans 15 amino acids. Germline CDR1 and CDR2: SGHNT and YYREEE (reference sequence). V lost 4 bases to trimming and J lost 5 bases; unmatched junction nucleotides: 7. This CDR3 is CASSPAGGRDNEQFF. CDR3 nucleotides: TGTGCCAGCAGCCCCGCTGGCGGGAGGGACAATGAGCAGTTCTTC. The variable domain in full, with the rest retrieved from reference TRBV5-4 and TRBJ2-1, is ETGVTQSPTHLIKTRGQQVTLRCSSQSGHNTVSWYQQALGQGPQFIFQYYREEENGRGNFPPRFSGLQFPNYSSELNVNALELDDSALYLCASSPAGGRDNEQFFGPGTRLTVL.

The genes are TRBV5-1 and TRBJ2-2, with 14 positions matching TRBD2. V lost 4 bases to trimming and J lost 6 bases; unmatched junction nucleotides: 5. Germline V gene data show CDR1 as SGHRS and CDR2 as YFSETQ. The CDR3 covers 16 residues. The CDR3 reads CASSRGLAGVSGELFF. As DNA, the CDR3 is TGCGCCAGCAGCCGGGGACTAGCGGGAGTATCCGGGGAGCTGTTTTTT.

The chain recombines TRBV7-5 with TRBJ2-7; TRBD1, the table's D call, lacks a check against the DNA. TRBV7-5 is recorded as a pseudogene. This CDR3 comprises 15 residues. The DNA for the CDR3 is TGTGCCAGAAGCTTACGGACAGGGGGCTGCTACGAGCAGTACTTC. Its translation is CARSLRTGGCYEQYF.

The V gene is TRBV5-1, the J gene TRBJ2-3; perhaps TRBD1 as D (5 bases). This CDR3 is 14 amino acids long. The germline gives CDR1 SGHRS, CDR2 YFSETQ. V was pared by 6 bases and J by 1 base, with 12 bases between. CDR3 sequence (DNA): TGCGCCAGCAAGTTTGTACAGGGCACAGATACGCAGTATTTT. Translating it yields CASKFVQGTDTQYF.

The chain links TRBV4-3 to TRBJ1-2, with TRBD1 as a possible D gene (5 bases). Per the germline V gene, CDR1 is LGHNA and CDR2 is YSLEER. Trimming shortened V by 4 bases and J by 8 bases, and 23 bases separated the two germline ends. There are 16 residues in the CDR3. The CDR3, as DNA: TGCGCCAGCAGCCGCGACCGGGACTACCGAGGAGGGGGCTACACCTTC. It yields the protein CASSRDRDYRGGGYTF.

V gene TRBV7-2 combines with J gene TRBJ2-1; D is perhaps TRBD1 (6 bases). Germline CDR1 SGHTA, CDR2 FQGNSA. The CDR3 totals 16 residues. V was clipped by 1 base and J by 4 bases, with 14 bases between them. The CDR3 loop is CASSLGAGVGYNEQFF. The CDR3 bases are TGTGCCAGCAGCTTAGGGGCAGGGGTGGGATACAATGAGCAGTTCTTC.

This clone has only one observation. The rearrangement joins TRBV6-6 to TRBJ2-7; possibly TRBD2 for D (5 bases). Germline CDR1 is MNHNY and CDR2 is SVGAGI (reference sequence). The CDR3 has 14 residues. V was cut by 2 bases and J by 3 bases, with 11 bases left in between. CDR3 sequence: CASSYRGSHYEQYF. CDR3 in DNA: TGTGCCAGCAGTTACAGAGGGTCCCACTACGAGCAGTACTTC.

The chain recombines TRBV9 with TRBJ2-6, with TRBD1 matching over 7 bases. CDR1 and CDR2 (germline): SGDLS, YYNGEE. J was trimmed by 8 bases and V by 2 bases; bases with no gene match: 4. The CDR3 runs 14 residues. In DNA, the CDR3 is TGTGCCAGCAGCGTCGGGACAGCCACCAACGTCCTGACTTTC. Translating gives CASSVGTATNVLTF.

The sample holds a few counts of this clone. J is TRBJ1-3 and V is TRBV25-1, with 7 bases fitting TRBD1. The CDR3 sequence is 14 residues long. The germline gives CDR1 MGHDK, CDR2 SYGVNS. V lost 1 base and J lost 4; bases outside the gene matches: 1. CDR3 coding DNA: TGTGCCAGCAGTGAATCAGGGGGAGGAAACACCATATATTTT. This gives the protein CASSESGGGNTIYF.

The CDR3 coding sequence is TGTGCCAGCTCACTGGACGGGAATAACTATGGCTACACCTTC. Protein: CASSLDGNNYGYTF. The chain combines TRBV18 with TRBJ1-2; the D is unclear. Trimming removed 4 bases at V and 1 base at J, with 10 bases between. The V gene's germline CDR1 is KGHSH and CDR2 LQKENI. The CDR3 runs to 14 residues.

The chain carries TRBV9 and TRBJ2-3, with 7 bases matching TRBD2. This CDR3 contains 20 residues. V dropped 1 base and J dropped 0; count of bases not matched to a gene: 17. From germline, CDR1 is SGDLS and CDR2 YYNGEE. In DNA, the CDR3 is TGTGCCAGCAGCGTAACAGCGGGCCCTATAGGGAGGGCTAGCACAGATACGCAGTATTTT. Translating it yields CASSVTAGPIGRASTDTQYF. Using reference TRBV9 and TRBJ2-3 for the parts outside the CDR3, the full variable domain is DSGVTQTPKHLITATGQRVTLRCSPRSGDLSVYWYQQSLDQGLQFLIQYYNGEERAKGNILERFSAQQFPDLHSELNLSSLELGDSALYFCASSVTAGPIGRASTDTQYFGPGTRLTVL.

The V call is TRBV27, the J call TRBJ2-7; D may be TRBD1 (5 bases). The CDR3 totals 14 residues. Trimming took off 3 bases at V and 2 bases at J, with 11 bases between the two ends. Germline V lookup: CDR1 MNHEY, CDR2 SMNVEV (reference sequence). The CDR3, as DNA: TGTGCCAGCAGTTTCAGGGAATCGGCCTACGAGCAGTACTTC. This translates into CASSFRESAYEQYF.

The chain recombines TRBV18 with TRBJ2-5; D may be TRBD1 (6 bases). Trimming took 5 bases from V and 1 from J, leaving 11 bases between them. Looked up from germline, CDR1 is KGHSH and CDR2 is LQKENI. This CDR3 has 14 amino acids. CDR3 DNA: TGTGCCAGCTCATCCTTGACAGGCCAAGAGACCCAGTACTTC. Amino acid sequence: CASSSLTGQETQYF.

The chain combines TRBV7-2 with TRBJ1-2, with 7 bases aligning to TRBD1. Germline CDR1 is SGHTA and CDR2 is FQGNSA. Unmatched junction bases numbered 8, after V lost 5 bases and J lost 8 bases. The CDR3 consists of 13 residues. In DNA, the CDR3 is TGTGCCAGCAGCCCCGACAGGGATGTCGGCTACACCTTC. Translated, it gives CASSPDRDVGYTF.

The V and J genes are TRBV19 and TRBJ1-1; a possible D gene is TRBD1 (6 bases). Germline-derived CDR1 and CDR2 are LNHDA and SQIVND (reference sequence). CDR3 length: 15 amino acids. The V gene lost 6 bases and the J gene lost 4 bases, with 18 bases spanning the gap. The CDR3 DNA reads as TGTGCCAGTAGCCCCCCCGGGGGGCCGGGCACTGAAGCTTTCTTT. The encoded protein is CASSPPGGPGTEAFF.

This chain links TRBV11-2 with TRBJ2-2; the match to TRBD2 covers 8 bases. Losses at the gene ends were 4 bases for V and 7 bases for J; bases not matched to a gene: 2. Germline CDR1 reads SGHAT; CDR2 reads FQNNGV. The CDR3 runs to 13 residues. CDR3 sequence: CASSSSGSGELFF. CDR3 DNA: TGTGCCAGCAGCTCGAGCGGGAGCGGGGAGCTGTTTTTT.

The chain recombines TRBV19 with TRBJ1-2, with 10 bases identical to TRBD1. The CDR3 loop spans 15 amino acids. CDR1 is LNHDA and CDR2 is SQIVND in the germline V gene (reference sequence). Germline trimming cut 4 bases from V and 5 bases from J; bases unmatched to any gene: 7. CDR3 sequence: CASSSSGTGVYGYTF. In DNA form, the CDR3 reads TGTGCCAGTAGTAGTTCCGGGACAGGGGTATATGGCTACACCTTC.

This clone was recorded only once. This rearrangement joins TRBV28 to TRBJ2-4, with TRBD2 as a possible D gene (5 bases). Trimming pared 1 base from V and 3 bases from J, leaving 13 bases between. Germline V CDR1 and CDR2: MDHEN, SYDVKM. The CDR3 covers 16 residues. The CDR3 DNA is TGTGCCAGCAGTTTATATAGCTCCGCGGGCAAAAACATTCAGTACTTC. Translated: CASSLYSSAGKNIQYF. Based on the CDR3 plus reference TRBV28 and TRBJ2-4, the full variable domain is DVKVTQSSRYLVKRTGEKVFLECVQDMDHENMFWYRQDPGLGLRLIYFSYDVKMKEKGDIPEGYSVSREKKERFSLILESASTNQTSMYLCASSLYSSAGKNIQYFGAGTRLSVL.